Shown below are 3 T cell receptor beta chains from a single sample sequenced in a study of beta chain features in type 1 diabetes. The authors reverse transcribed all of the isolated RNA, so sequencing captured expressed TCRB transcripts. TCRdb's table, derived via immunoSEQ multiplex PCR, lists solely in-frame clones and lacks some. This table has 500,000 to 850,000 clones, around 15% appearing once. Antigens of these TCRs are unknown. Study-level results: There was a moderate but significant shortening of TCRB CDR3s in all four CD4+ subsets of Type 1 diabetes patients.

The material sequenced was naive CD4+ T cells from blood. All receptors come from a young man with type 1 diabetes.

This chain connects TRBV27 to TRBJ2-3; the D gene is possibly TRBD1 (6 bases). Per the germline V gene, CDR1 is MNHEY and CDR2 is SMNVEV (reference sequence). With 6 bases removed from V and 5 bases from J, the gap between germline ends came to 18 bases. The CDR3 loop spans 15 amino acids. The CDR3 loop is CASRDRGTGVDTQYF. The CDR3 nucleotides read TGTGCCAGCAGGGATAGGGGGACCGGTGTAGATACGCAGTATTTT.

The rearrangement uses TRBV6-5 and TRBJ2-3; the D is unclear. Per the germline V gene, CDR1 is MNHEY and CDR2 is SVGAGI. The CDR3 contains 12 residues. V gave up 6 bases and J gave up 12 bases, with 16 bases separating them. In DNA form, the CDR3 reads TGTGCCAGCAGCCTGGACCGAGACAAACAGTATTTT. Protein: CASSLDRDKQYF.

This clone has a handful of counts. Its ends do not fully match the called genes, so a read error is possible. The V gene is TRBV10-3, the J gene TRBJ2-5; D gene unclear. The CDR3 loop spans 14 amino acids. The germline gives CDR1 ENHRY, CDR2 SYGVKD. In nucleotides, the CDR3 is TGTGCCAGCAGTCCCGCCGGGCCCCTAGTGACCCAGTACTTC. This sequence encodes CASSPAGPLVTQYF.